Reported below is one T cell receptor (beta chain). Its antigen is unknown. The CDR3 has 13 residues. In germline, CDR1 is LNHDA, CDR2 SQIVND (reference sequence). Trimming pared 1 base from V and 5 bases from J, leaving 8 bases between. The protocol was immunoSEQ multiplex PCR, while the TCRdb copy is restricted to in-frame clones and leaves out a portion. The table records around 16,000 clones, roughly 72% of them present only once. The source of the sample is a study of tumor-infiltrating lymphocytes in localized non-small cell lung cancer. Study-wide results and caveats: Available tissue quantity limited TCR sequencing to a patient subset.

The sequence was collected from a human donor with non-small cell lung cancer. The chain uses TRBV19 and TRBJ1-1; D uncertain. Sequencing was carried out using lung tumor tissue. The CDR3 DNA reads TGTGCCAGTAGTATAGTCGGGGATACTGAAGCTTTCTTT. This encodes CASSIVGDTEAFF.